This T cell receptor beta chain was sequenced in a study of tumor-infiltrating lymphocytes in primary liver carcinoma. The CDR3 totals 18 residues. V gave up 8 bases and J gave up 1 base; unmatched junction bases: 14. Germline-derived CDR1 and CDR2 are MDHEN and SYDVKM. Starting material of 450 to 500 ng total RNA yielded TCR beta cDNA via a constant-region primer. ARM-PCR was slightly modified, and three nested multiplex PCR rounds with it gave rise to the TCR beta libraries. PCR rounds one and two used TRBV1-TRBV30 forward primers with a C-beta reverse primer for 9 to 10 cycles each. TCRdb reprocessed the multiplex PCR reads with MiXCR, giving one entry per CDR3 protein. Counted here are about 99,000 distinct CDR3 sequences, around 63% occurring once; the ten biggest clones make up 7.5% to 10%. A note on this clonotype: What it recognizes is unknown.

Regarding the study as a whole: All five tumor regions shared only about 7.5-24% of top clones.

The roughly 19-32 mg bulk tissue piece was not sorted before simultaneous RNA and DNA extraction. This chain joins TRBV28 and TRBJ2-2, with 9 bases matching TRBD2. Sequencing input: liver tumor tissue from sampling region 5. The subset was: tumor region T5, tumor centre. The receptor was isolated from a woman aged 55-75 years with primary liver carcinoma and hepatitis B virus infection. In DNA form, the CDR3 reads TGTGCCAGCGATTCCCGGACTAGCGAAACTGAGAACACCGGGGAGCTGTTTTTT. Translated, it gives CASDSRTSETENTGELFF.